The next 18 T cell receptor beta chains were all read from a single sample in a study of control samples from healthy donors and cancer patients. Only in-frame clones appear in the TCRdb table, and some are missing; sequencing was by immunoSEQ multiplex PCR. This table holds 110,000 or so clones, roughly 79% found once. Sequences were obtained from blood. Source of these receptors: a man aged 18 to 29 in good health.

The chain uses TRBV6-2 or TRBV6-3 and TRBJ2-7; 9 nucleotides agree with TRBD1. The V gene's germline CDR1 is MNHEY and CDR2 SVGEGT. V shed 6 bases, J shed 4 bases, and the junction held 7 bases outside the gene matches. CDR3 length: 14 amino acids. Here the CDR3 DNA reads TGTGCCAGCAGCCTATGGGGACAGGGATACGAGCAGTACTTC. Protein sequence: CASSLWGQGYEQYF.

The chain couples TRBV6-1 to TRBJ2-7, with a possible D match to TRBD1 (6 bases). Per germline, CDR1 MNHNS and CDR2 SASEGT. Trimming removed 1 base at V and 3 bases at J, with 13 bases between. This CDR3 contains 15 residues. The CDR3 DNA is TGTGCCAGCAGTGAAGGACAGGTACCCTTCTACGAGCAGTACGTC. Amino acids: CASSEGQVPFYEQYV.

This chain connects TRBV18 to TRBJ1-2, with a possible D match to TRBD1 (5 bases). Germline-derived CDR1 and CDR2 are KGHSH and LQKENI. This CDR3 has 14 residues. V lost 6 bases and J 2 bases, leaving 13 bases between the germline ends. CDR3 in DNA: TGTGCCAGCTCGGCCGGGACGCCAAACTATGGCTACACCTTC. As protein: CASSAGTPNYGYTF.

DNA for the CDR3: TGTGCCAGTAGTACAGGGCTTTACTCTGGAAACACCATATATTTT. It encodes CASSTGLYSGNTIYF. The V and J genes are TRBV19 and TRBJ1-3; D is perhaps TRBD1 (5 bases). Germline values: CDR1 LNHDA, CDR2 SQIVND (reference sequence). The CDR3 has 15 residues. Trimming left V 4 bases short and J 0 bases short, with 10 bases between.

The chain carries TRBV19 and TRBJ2-3, with D hard to call. CDR3 size: 12 residues. V lost 5 bases and J lost 0, with 3 bases in between. Per germline, CDR1 LNHDA and CDR2 SQIVND (reference sequence). CDR3 protein: CASSVSTDTQYF. Here the CDR3 DNA reads TGTGCCAGTAGTGTTAGCACAGATACGCAGTATTTT.

This clone was seen more than once but under ten times. The chain links TRBV10-2 to TRBJ1-1, with D perhaps TRBD1 (6 bases). The CDR3 totals 15 residues. The germline V gene encodes CDR1 WSHSY and CDR2 SAAADI. V shed 5 bases and J shed 0 bases, with 13 bases lying between them. The CDR3 DNA reads as TGCGCCAGCAGTCCCCCCAGGGGCATGAACACTGAAGCTTTCTTT. Protein product: CASSPPRGMNTEAFF.

The CDR3 is CASSGAQGAYGYTF. The CDR3 DNA sequence: TGTGCCAGCAGCGGCGCCCAGGGGGCCTATGGCTACACCTTC. The J gene is TRBJ1-2, the V gene TRBV9, with TRBD1 matching over 8 bases. This CDR3 has 14 residues. The V gene's germline CDR1 is SGDLS and CDR2 YYNGEE. After removal of 3 bases from V and 4 bases from J, the junction contained 5 bases not matched to a gene.

This chain links TRBV5-4 with TRBJ2-3; D remains unclear. Trimming removed 4 bases from V and 2 bases from J, with 8 bases in between. The CDR3 sequence is 13 residues long. Looked up from germline, CDR1 is SGHNT and CDR2 is YYREEE (reference sequence). Here the CDR3 DNA reads TGTGCCAGCAGCATAGGCCCCACAGATACGCAGTATTTT. It encodes CASSIGPTDTQYF.

This chain links TRBV19 with TRBJ1-5; D perhaps matches TRBD1 (5 bases). Trimming left V 6 bases short and J 0 bases short, with 27 bases between. The CDR3 is 20 residues long. Germline CDR1 is LNHDA and CDR2 is SQIVND (reference sequence). CDR3 residues: CASSTNIRDRNLLSNQPQHF. The CDR3 DNA sequence: TGTGCCAGTAGCACTAATATCCGGGACCGAAACCTCCTTAGCAATCAGCCCCAGCATTTT.

This chain uses TRBV28 with TRBJ1-1; no reliable D call. Trimming took 4 bases from V and 8 from J, leaving 5 bases between them. CDR1 is MDHEN, CDR2 SYDVKM, per germline. The CDR3 contains 10 residues. Here the CDR3 reads CASSSSEAFF. The CDR3 DNA is TGTGCCAGCAGTTCGTCAGAAGCTTTCTTT.

The rearrangement joins TRBV10-1 to TRBJ1-2; D ambiguous. This CDR3 is 13 amino acids long. CDR1 and CDR2 (germline): WNHNN, SYGVQD (reference sequence). The V gene lost 2 bases and the J gene lost 8 bases, with 12 bases spanning the gap. CDR3 region: CASSESGTLGYTF. The CDR3 region has the DNA TGCGCCAGCAGTGAGAGCGGCACCCTCGGCTACACCTTC.

The chain recombines TRBV7-9 with TRBJ1-2, with a possible D match to TRBD1 (5 bases). The CDR3 consists of 14 residues. Trimming took off 1 base at V and 5 bases at J, with 11 bases between the two ends. Germline CDR1 SEHNR, CDR2 FQNEAQ (reference sequence). CDR3 in amino acids: CASSLGSRGYGYTF. In nucleotides, the CDR3 is TGTGCCAGCAGCTTAGGTTCGAGGGGATATGGCTACACCTTC.

The V and J genes are TRBV6-6 and TRBJ1-1; D is perhaps TRBD1 (6 bases). Trimming pared 4 bases from V and 1 base from J, leaving 16 bases between. The germline CDR1 and CDR2 sequences are MNHNY and SVGAGI (reference sequence). The CDR3 sequence is 16 residues long. CDR3 nucleotide sequence: TGTGCCAGCAGTTCCGCTCAGGGGCAGGGGAACACTGAAGCTTTCTTT. Translated: CASSSAQGQGNTEAFF.

V gene TRBV19 combines with J gene TRBJ2-3; no clear D gene. Per germline, CDR1 LNHDA and CDR2 SQIVND (reference sequence). V dropped 2 bases and J dropped 3 bases, with 6 bases sitting between them. The CDR3 sequence is 13 residues long. CDR3 coding DNA: TGTGCCAGTAGTATAATCGGGACAGATACGCAGTATTTT. Translated, it gives CASSIIGTDTQYF.

The gene calls are TRBV4-3 and TRBJ1-2; 9 bases align to TRBD1. Per germline, CDR1 LGHNA and CDR2 YSLEER. The CDR3 covers 15 residues. V was pared by 0 bases and J by 4 bases, with 3 bases of the junction left unmatched. CDR3 amino acids: CASSQETGGFYGYTF. The CDR3 region has the DNA TGCGCCAGCAGCCAAGAAACAGGGGGCTTCTATGGCTACACCTTC.

This sequence joins TRBV27 and TRBJ2-3; D is uncertain. The V end was cut by 2 bases, the J end by 2 bases, with 8 bases between. Germline V gene lookup returns CDR1 MNHEY and CDR2 SMNVEV (reference sequence). The CDR3 spans 14 residues. The CDR3 sequence: CASSLNSFTDTQYF. CDR3 DNA: TGTGCCAGCAGTTTAAACAGCTTCACAGATACGCAGTATTTT.

As to this clone: A read error may produce the germline difference seen at one junction end. The V call is TRBV2, the J call TRBJ2-3; D perhaps matches TRBD1 (5 bases). This CDR3 has 16 amino acids. Per germline, CDR1 SNHLY and CDR2 FYNNEI. Written as DNA, the CDR3 is TGTGCCAGCATTGAATTAGACAGAAGCTATCCAGATACGCAGTATTTT. Its protein product is CASIELDRSYPDTQYF.

In nucleotides, the CDR3 is TGTGCCAGCAATCCGTCGGGGCAGTCGAACTATGGCTACACCTTC. Translation gives CASNPSGQSNYGYTF. The V gene is TRBV7-2, the J gene TRBJ1-2, with a possible D match to TRBD1 (5 bases). The V end was cut by 7 bases, the J end by 2 bases, with 17 bases between. This CDR3 contains 15 residues. CDR1 and CDR2 (germline): SGHTA, FQGNSA.